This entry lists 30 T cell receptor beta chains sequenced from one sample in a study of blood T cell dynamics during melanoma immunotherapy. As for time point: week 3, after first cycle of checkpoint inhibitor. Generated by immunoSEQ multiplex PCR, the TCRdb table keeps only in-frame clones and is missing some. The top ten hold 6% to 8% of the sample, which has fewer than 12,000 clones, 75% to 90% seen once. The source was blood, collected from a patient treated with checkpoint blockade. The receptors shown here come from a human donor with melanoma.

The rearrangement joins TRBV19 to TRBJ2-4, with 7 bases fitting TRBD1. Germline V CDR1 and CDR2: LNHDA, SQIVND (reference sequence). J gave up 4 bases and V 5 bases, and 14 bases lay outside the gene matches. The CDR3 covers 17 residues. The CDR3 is CASSSHSTGTVKNIQYF. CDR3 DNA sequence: TGTGCCAGTAGTTCGCACTCAACCGGGACAGTGAAAAACATTCAGTACTTC.

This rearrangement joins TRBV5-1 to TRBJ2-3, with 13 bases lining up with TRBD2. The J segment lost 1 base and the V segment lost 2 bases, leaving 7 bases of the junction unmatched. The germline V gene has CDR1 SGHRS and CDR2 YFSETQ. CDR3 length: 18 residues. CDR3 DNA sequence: TGCGCCAGCAGCTTACGCCGAGGGACTAGCGGGGGCACAGATACGCAGTATTTT. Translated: CASSLRRGTSGGTDTQYF.

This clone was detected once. The CDR3: CATSRGEPNEKLFF. DNA of the CDR3: TGTGCCACCAGCAGGGGGGAGCCTAATGAAAAACTGTTTTTT. The chain uses TRBV15 and TRBJ1-4; TRBD1 might be the D (5 bases). CDR3 size: 14 residues. Germline V gives CDR1 LNHNV, CDR2 YYDKDF (reference sequence). V was pared by 3 bases and J by 3 bases, with 8 bases between.

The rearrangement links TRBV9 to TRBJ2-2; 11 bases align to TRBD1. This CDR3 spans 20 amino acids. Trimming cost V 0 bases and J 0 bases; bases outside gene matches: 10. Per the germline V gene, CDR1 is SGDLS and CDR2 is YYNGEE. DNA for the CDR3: TGTGCCAGCAGCGTAGAAGGGAGGACAGGGGGCCGGGCGAACACCGGGGAGCTGTTTTTT. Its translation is CASSVEGRTGGRANTGELFF. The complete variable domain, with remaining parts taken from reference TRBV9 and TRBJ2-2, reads DSGVTQTPKHLITATGQRVTLRCSPRSGDLSVYWYQQSLDQGLQFLIQYYNGEERAKGNILERFSAQQFPDLHSELNLSSLELGDSALYFCASSVEGRTGGRANTGELFFGEGSRLTVL.

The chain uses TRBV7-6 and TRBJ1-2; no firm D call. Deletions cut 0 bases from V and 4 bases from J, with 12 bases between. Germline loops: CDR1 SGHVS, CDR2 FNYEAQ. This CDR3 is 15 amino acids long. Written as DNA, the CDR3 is TGTGCCAGCAGCTTAGCGCAGTCCCCAATCTATGGCTACACCTTC. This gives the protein CASSLAQSPIYGYTF.

CDR3 sequence (DNA): TGTGCCAGTATTCACAGGAGGACGGGCCGAAACACCATATATTTT. Protein product: CASIHRRTGRNTIYF. This chain joins TRBV19 and TRBJ1-3, with a weak D call TRBD1 (5 bases). This CDR3 has 15 amino acids. Germline V gene data show CDR1 as LNHDA and CDR2 as SQIVND (reference sequence). The germline V and J ends were trimmed by 7 bases and 5 bases, with 18 bases remaining between them.

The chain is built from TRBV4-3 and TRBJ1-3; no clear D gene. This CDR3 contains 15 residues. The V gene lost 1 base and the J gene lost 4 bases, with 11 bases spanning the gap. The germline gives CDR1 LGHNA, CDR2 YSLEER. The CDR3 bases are TGCGCCAGCAGCCAAGCGGGATCAGGCGGAAACACCATATATTTT. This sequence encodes CASSQAGSGGNTIYF.

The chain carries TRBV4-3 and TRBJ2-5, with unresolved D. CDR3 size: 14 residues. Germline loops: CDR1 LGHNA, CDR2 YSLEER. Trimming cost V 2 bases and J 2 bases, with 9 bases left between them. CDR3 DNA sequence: TGCGCCAGCAGCCAATATGGACCTCAAGAGACCCAGTACTTC. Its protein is CASSQYGPQETQYF.

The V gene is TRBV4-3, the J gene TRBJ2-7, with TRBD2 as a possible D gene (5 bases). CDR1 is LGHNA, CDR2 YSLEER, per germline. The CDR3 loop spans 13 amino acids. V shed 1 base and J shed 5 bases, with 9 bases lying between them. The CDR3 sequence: CASSQAGSDEQYF. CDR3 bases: TGCGCCAGCAGCCAAGCGGGGAGCGACGAGCAGTACTTC.

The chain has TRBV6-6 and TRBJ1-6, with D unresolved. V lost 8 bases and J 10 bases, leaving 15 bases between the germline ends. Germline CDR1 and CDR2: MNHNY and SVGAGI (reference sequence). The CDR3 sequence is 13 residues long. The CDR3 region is CASEVAPPSPLHF. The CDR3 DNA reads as TGTGCCAGCGAGGTCGCGCCCCCCTCACCCCTCCACTTT.

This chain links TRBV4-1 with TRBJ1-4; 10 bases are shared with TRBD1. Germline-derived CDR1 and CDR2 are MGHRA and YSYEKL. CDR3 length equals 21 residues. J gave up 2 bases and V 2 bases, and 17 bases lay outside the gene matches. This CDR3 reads CASSQPPPGQGMVGTNEKLFF. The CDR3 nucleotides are TGCGCCAGCAGCCAACCCCCGCCGGGACAGGGGATGGTTGGGACTAATGAAAAACTGTTTTTT.

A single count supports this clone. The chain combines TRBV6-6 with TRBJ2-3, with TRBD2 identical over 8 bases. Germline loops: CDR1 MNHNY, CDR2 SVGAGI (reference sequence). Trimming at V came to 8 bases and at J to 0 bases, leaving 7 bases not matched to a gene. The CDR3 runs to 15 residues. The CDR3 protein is CASQLGRDSTDTQYF. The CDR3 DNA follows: TGTGCCAGCCAGCTCGGGAGGGACAGCACAGATACGCAGTATTTT.

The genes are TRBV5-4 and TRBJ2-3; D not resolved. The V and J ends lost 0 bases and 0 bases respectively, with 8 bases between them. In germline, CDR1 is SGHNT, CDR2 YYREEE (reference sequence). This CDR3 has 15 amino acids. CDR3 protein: CASSLAGRSTDTQYF. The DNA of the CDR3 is TGTGCCAGCAGCTTGGCAGGCAGGAGCACAGATACGCAGTATTTT.

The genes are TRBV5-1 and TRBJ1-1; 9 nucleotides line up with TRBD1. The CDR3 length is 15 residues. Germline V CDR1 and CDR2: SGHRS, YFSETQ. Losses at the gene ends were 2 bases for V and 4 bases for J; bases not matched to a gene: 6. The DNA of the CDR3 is TGCGCCAGCAGCTTCGAGGGGACAGGGACCACTGAAGCTTTCTTT. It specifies CASSFEGTGTTEAFF.

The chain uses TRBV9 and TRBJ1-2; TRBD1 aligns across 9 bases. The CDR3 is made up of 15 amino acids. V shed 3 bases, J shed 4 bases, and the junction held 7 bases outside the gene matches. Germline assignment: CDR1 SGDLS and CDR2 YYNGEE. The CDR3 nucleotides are TGTGCCAGCAGCGCGGGGACAGGGATAGGCTATGGCTACACCTTC. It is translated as CASSAGTGIGYGYTF.

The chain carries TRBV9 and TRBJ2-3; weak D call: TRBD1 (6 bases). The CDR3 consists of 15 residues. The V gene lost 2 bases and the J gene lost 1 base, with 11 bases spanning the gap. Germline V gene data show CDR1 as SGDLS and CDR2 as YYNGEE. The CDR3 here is CASSVLQGGTDTQYF. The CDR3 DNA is TGTGCCAGCAGCGTCTTACAGGGAGGCACAGATACGCAGTATTTT.

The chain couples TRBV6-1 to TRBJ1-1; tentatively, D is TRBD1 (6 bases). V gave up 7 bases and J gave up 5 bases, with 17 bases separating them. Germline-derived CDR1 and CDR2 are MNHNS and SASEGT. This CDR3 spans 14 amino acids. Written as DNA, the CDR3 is TGTGCCAGCATTACCGACAGGCTTGAGACTGAAGCTTTCTTT. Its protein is CASITDRLETEAFF.

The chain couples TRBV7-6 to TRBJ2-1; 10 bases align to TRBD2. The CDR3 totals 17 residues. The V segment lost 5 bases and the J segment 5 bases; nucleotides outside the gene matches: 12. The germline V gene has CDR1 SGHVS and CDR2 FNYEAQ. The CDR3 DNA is TGTGCCAGCAGCACTCGGGTAGCGGGGGGCCCTGACAATGAGCAGTTCTTC. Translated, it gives CASSTRVAGGPDNEQFF.

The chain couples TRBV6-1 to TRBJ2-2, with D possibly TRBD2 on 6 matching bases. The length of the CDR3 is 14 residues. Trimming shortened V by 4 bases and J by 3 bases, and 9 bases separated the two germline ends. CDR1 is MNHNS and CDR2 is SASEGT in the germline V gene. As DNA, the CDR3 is TGTGCCAGCAGTGTGTGGGGGGACACCGGGGAGCTGTTTTTT. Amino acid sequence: CASSVWGDTGELFF.

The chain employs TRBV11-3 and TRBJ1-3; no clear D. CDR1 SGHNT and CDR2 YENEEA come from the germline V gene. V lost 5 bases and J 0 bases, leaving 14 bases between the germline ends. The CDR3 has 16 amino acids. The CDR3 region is CASSPPGSSSGNTIYF. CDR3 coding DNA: TGTGCCAGCAGCCCTCCGGGATCGAGCTCTGGAAACACCATATATTTT.

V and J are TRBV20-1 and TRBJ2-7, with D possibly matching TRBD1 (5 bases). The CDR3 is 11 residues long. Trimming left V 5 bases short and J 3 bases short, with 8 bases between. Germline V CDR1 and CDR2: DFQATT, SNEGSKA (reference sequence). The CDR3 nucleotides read TGCAGTGCTGGGCAGGGCTACGAGCAGTACTTC. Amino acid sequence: CSAGQGYEQYF.

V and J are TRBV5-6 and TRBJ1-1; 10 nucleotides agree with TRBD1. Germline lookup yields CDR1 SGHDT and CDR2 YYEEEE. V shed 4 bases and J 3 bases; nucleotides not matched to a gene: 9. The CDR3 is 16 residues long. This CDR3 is CASSPEGQGIDTEAFF. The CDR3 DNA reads TGTGCCAGCAGCCCGGAGGGACAGGGGATTGACACTGAAGCTTTCTTT.

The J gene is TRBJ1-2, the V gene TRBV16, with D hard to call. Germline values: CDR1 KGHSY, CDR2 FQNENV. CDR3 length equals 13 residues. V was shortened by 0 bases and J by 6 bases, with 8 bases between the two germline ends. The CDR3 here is CASSQSTFDGYTF. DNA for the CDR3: TGTGCCAGCAGCCAATCTACTTTTGATGGCTACACCTTC.

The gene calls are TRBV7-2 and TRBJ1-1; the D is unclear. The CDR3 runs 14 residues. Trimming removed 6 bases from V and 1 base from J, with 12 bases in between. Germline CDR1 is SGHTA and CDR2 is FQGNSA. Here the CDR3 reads CASSRAPGNTEAFF. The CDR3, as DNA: TGTGCCAGCAGTAGAGCCCCAGGGAACACTGAAGCTTTCTTT.

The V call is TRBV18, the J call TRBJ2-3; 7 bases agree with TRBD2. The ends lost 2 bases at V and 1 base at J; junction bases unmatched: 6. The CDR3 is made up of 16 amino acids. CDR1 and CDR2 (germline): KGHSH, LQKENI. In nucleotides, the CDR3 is TGTGCCAGCTCACCATCTGCTAGCGGCCGCACAGATACGCAGTATTTT. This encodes CASSPSASGRTDTQYF.

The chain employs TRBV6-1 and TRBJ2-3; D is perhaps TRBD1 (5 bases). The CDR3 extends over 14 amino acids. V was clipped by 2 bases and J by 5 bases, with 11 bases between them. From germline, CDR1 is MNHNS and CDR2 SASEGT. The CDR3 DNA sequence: TGTGCCAGCAGTGAACCCAGGGCAGGAGATACGCAGTATTTT. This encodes CASSEPRAGDTQYF.

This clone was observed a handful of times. The CDR3 loop is CASSLKDSRPPGYTF. The CDR3 region has the DNA TGTGCCAGCAGCTTGAAAGATAGCCGTCCCCCTGGCTACACCTTC. The V and J genes are TRBV5-4 and TRBJ1-2, with unresolved D. The CDR3 consists of 15 residues. The V gene lost 1 base and the J gene lost 7 bases, with 17 bases spanning the gap. CDR1 is SGHNT, CDR2 YYREEE, per germline (reference sequence).

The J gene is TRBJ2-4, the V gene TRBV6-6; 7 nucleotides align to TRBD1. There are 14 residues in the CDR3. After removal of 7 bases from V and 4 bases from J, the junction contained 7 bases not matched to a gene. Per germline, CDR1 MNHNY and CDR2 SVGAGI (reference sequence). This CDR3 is CASTRGTEKNIQYF. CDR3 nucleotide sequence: TGTGCCAGCACCCGAGGGACAGAAAAAAACATTCAGTACTTC.

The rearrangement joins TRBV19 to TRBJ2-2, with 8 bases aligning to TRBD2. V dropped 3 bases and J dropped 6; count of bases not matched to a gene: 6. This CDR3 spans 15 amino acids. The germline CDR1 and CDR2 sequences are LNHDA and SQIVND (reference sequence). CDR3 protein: CASSIVGGAAGELFF. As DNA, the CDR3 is TGTGCCAGTAGTATTGTCGGGGGGGCTGCCGGGGAGCTGTTTTTT.

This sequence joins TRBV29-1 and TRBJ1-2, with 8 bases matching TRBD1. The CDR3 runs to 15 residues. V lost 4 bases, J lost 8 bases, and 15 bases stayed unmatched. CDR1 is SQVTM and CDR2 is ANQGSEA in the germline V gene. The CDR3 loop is CSVAPRTGNWEGYTF. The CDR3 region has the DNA TGCAGCGTTGCCCCCAGGACAGGGAATTGGGAGGGCTACACCTTC.